The TCR beta chain described here comes from a study of CD8 T cells in Susac syndrome. The authors reverse transcribed roughly 0.5 to 1 ug RNA with random hexamers. MiXCR, applied by TCRdb to the immunoSEQ multiplex PCR reads, yields one record per CDR3 protein. The sample contains about 200,000 distinct CDR3 sequences, 95% of which appear only once. The CDR3 consists of 13 residues. CDR1 is SQVTM and CDR2 is ANQGSEA in the germline V gene. V was clipped by 8 bases and J by 6 bases; unmatched bases: 12. This chain uses TRBV29-1 with TRBJ1-2; 7 bases align to TRBD1. Sequencing used CD4+ T cells from PBMCs. The sequence came from a human donor with multiple sclerosis. CDR3 DNA: TGCAGCCTTGGTTCTGACAGGGTGAATGGCTACACCTTC. Translation gives CSLGSDRVNGYTF.